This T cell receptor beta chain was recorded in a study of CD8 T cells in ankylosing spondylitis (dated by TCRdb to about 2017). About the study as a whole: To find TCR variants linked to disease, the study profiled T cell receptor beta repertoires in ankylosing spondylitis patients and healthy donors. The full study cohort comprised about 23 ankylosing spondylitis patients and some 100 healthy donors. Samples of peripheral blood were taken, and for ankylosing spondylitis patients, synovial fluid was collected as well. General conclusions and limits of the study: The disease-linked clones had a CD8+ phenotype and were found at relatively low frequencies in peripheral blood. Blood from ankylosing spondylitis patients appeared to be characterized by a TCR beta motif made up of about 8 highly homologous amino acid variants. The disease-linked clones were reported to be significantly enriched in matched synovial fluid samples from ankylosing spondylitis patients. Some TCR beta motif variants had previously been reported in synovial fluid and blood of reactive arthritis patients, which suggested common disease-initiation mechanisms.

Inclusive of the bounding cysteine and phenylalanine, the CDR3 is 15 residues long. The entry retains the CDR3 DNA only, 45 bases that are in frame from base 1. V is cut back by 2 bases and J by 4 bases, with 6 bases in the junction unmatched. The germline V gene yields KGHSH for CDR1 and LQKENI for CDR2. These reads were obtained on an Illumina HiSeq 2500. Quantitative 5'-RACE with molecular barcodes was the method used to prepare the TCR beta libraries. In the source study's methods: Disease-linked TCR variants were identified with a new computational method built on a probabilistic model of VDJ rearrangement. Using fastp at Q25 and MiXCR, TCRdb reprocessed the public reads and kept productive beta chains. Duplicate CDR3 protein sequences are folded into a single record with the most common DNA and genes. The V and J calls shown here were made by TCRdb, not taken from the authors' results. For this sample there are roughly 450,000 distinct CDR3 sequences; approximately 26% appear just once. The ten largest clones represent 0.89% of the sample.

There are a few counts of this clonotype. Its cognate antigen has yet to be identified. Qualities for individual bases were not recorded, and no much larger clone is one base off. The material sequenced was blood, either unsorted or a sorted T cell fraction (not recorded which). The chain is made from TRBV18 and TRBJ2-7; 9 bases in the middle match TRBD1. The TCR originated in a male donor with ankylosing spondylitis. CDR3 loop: CASSPGMTGGYEQYF. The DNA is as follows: TGTGCCAGCTCACCAGGGATGACAGGGGGATACGAGCAGTACTTC. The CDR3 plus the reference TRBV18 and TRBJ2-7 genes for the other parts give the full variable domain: NAGVMQNPRHLVRRRGQEARLRCSPMKGHSHVYWYRQLPEEGLKFMVYLQKENIIDESGMPKERFSAEFPKEGPSILRIQQVVRGDSAAYFCASSPGMTGGYEQYFGPGTRLTVT.